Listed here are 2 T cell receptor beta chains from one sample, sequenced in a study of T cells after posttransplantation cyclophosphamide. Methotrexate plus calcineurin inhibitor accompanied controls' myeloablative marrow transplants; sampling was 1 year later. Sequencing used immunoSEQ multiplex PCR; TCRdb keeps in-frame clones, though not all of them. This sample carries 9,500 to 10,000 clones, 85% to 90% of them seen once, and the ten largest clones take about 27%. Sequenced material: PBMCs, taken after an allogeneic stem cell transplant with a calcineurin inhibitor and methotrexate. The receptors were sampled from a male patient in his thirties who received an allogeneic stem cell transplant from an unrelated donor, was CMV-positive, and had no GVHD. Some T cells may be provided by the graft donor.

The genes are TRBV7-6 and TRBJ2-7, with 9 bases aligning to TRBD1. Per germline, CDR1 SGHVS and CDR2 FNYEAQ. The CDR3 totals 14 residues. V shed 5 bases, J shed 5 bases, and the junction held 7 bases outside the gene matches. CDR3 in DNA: TGTGCCAGCAGCGACGCCGGGACAGGGAACGAGCAGTACTTC. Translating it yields CASSDAGTGNEQYF.

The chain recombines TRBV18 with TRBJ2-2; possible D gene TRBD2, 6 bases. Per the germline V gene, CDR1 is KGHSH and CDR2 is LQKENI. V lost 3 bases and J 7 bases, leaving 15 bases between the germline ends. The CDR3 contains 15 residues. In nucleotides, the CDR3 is TGTGCCAGCTCACCTAGCGGATCAGGTGGCGGGGAGCTGTTTTTT. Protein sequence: CASSPSGSGGGELFF.